These T cell receptor beta chains were read from a single sample in a study of T cell responses to AZD1222 COVID-19 vaccine. Profiling relied on immunoSEQ multiplex PCR, and the TCRdb table lists in-frame clones only, not all of them. The sample has around 150,000 clones; approximately 90% are singletons. Specimen: peripheral blood, collected 28 days after the second AZD1222 dose. Every receptor here comes from an adult who received the AZD1222 COVID-19 vaccine. The CDR3 runs from the conserved cysteine through the conserved F or W. A D gene is named only where the DNA matches it firmly. Expanded clones are given a class, and other clones once, few, many or no size at all.

j_call v_call clone_size d_call cdr3_aa cdr3_nt
TRBJ1-5 TRBV9 NA TRBD1 CASSVDRDDNQPQHF TGTGCCAGCAGCGTGGACAGGGACGATAATCAGCCCCAGCATTTT
TRBJ2-7 TRBV19 NA TRBD1 CASRPTGTDEQYF TGTGCCAGTAGACCGACAGGGACCGACGAGCAGTACTTC
TRBJ1-5 TRBV27 NA NA CASSERGDQPQHF TGTGCCAGCAGCGAACGGGGGGATCAGCCCCAGCATTTT
TRBJ2-5 TRBV27 NA TRBD2 CASSFRLAGPETQYF TGTGCCAGCAGTTTTCGACTAGCGGGGCCAGAGACCCAGTACTTC
TRBJ1-2 TRBV18 NA NA CASSPVANYGYTF TGTGCCAGCTCACCAGTCGCAAACTATGGCTACACCTTC
TRBJ2-7 TRBV10-3 NA TRBD1 CAISESGQTYEQYF TGTGCCATCAGTGAGTCGGGACAGACCTACGAGCAGTACTTC
TRBJ1-3 TRBV7-2 NA NA CASSPYGGFSGNTIYF TGTGCCAGCAGCCCATATGGGGGTTTCTCTGGAAACACCATATATTTT
TRBJ2-1 TRBV19 NA NA CASSSGEIYNEQFF TGTGCCAGTAGTAGCGGGGAGATCTACAATGAGCAGTTCTTC
TRBJ2-3 TRBV9 NA NA CASSVRSGDTDTQYF TGTGCCAGCAGCGTAAGGAGCGGAGACACAGATACGCAGTATTTT
TRBJ2-1 TRBV9 once TRBD1 CASSLRTGGYPHEQFF TGTGCCAGCAGCTTACGGACAGGGGGCTATCCCCATGAGCAGTTCTTC
TRBJ2-7 TRBV29-1 NA NA CSVDRTGSYEQYF TGCAGCGTTGATAGAACAGGGAGCTACGAGCAGTACTTC
TRBJ1-1 TRBV7-2 NA NA CASSSLPLTEAFF TGTGCCAGCAGCTCCCTCCCTCTCACTGAAGCTTTCTTT
TRBJ1-4 TRBV15 NA NA CATSRTLIGSNEKLFF TGTGCCACCAGCAGGACTCTGATCGGGTCTAATGAAAAACTGTTTTTT
TRBJ2-1 TRBV4-2 NA TRBD2 CASSQGTSGRLGVSNEQFF TGTGCCAGCAGCCAAGGGACTAGCGGGAGGCTGGGGGTTTCCAATGAGCAGTTCTTC
TRBJ2-5 TRBV10-1 NA NA CASSTEGPQETQYF TGCGCCAGCAGTACCGAGGGACCACAAGAGACCCAGTACTTC
TRBJ2-7 TRBV16 NA NA CASSSPRAGHYEQYF TGTGCCAGCAGCTCGCCGCGGGCAGGGCACTACGAGCAGTACTTC
TRBJ1-6 TRBV19 NA NA CASSRRRQSYNSPLHF TGTGCCAGTAGTAGACGAAGACAGAGCTATAATTCACCCCTCCACTTT
TRBJ2-5 TRBV3-1/TRBV3-2 few TRBD1 CASSPRTGQETQYF TGTGCCAGCAGCCCCCGGACAGGACAAGAGACCCAGTACTTC
TRBJ1-2 TRBV9 NA NA CASSVSANYGYTF TGTGCCAGCAGCGTGTCAGCTAACTATGGCTACACCTTC
TRBJ2-2 TRBV14 NA NA CASSQANTGELFF TGTGCCAGCAGCCAAGCGAACACCGGGGAGCTGTTTTTT
TRBJ1-2 TRBV6-6 once NA CASSYSGSRSGYTF TGTGCCAGCAGTTACTCAGGGTCGCGGTCTGGCTACACCTTC
TRBJ1-6 TRBV5-1 NA TRBD1 CASSLEGGWDSPLHF TGCGCCAGCAGCTTGGAAGGGGGCTGGGATTCACCCCTCCACTTT
TRBJ2-2 TRBV7-8 NA NA CASSPLPTTVNTGELFF TGTGCCAGCAGCCCACTCCCGACGACAGTAAACACCGGGGAGCTGTTTTTT
TRBJ1-6 TRBV7-2 NA NA CASSFGGARGAYNSPLHF TGTGCCAGCAGCTTCGGGGGGGCCAGGGGAGCGTATAATTCACCCCTCCACTTT
TRBJ1-2 TRBV19 NA NA CASRPGRGFTLYGYTF TGTGCCAGTAGGCCGGGGCGAGGCTTCACACTCTATGGCTACACCTTC
TRBJ2-5 TRBV7-2 NA NA CASSTMRVQETQYF TGTGCCAGCAGTACAATGAGGGTCCAAGAGACCCAGTACTTC
TRBJ1-5 TRBV7-9 NA NA CASSLYGGPGEPQHF TGTGCCAGCAGCTTGTACGGAGGCCCGGGGGAGCCCCAGCATTTT
TRBJ1-5 TRBV6-5 NA NA CASSYSGHGQWPQHF TGTGCCAGCAGTTACTCTGGACATGGCCAATGGCCCCAGCATTTT
TRBJ2-5 TRBV9 NA TRBD2 CASSVTSGGAVVETQYF TGTGCCAGCAGCGTTACTAGCGGGGGGGCCGTTGTGGAGACCCAGTACTTC